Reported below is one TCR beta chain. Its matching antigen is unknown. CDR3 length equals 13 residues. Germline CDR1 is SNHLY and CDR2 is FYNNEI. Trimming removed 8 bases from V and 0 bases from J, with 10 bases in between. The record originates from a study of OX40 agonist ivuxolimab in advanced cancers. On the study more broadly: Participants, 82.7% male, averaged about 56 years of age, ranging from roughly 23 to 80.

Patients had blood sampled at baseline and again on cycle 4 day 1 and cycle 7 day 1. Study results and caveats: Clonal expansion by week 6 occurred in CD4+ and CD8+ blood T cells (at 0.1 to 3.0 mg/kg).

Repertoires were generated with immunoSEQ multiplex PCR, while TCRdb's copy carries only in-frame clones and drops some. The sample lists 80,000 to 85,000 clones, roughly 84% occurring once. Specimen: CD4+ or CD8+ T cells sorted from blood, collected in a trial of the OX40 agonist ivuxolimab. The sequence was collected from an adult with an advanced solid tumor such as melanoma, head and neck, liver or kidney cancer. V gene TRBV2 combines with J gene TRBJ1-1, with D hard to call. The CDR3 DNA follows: TGTGCCAGCCTGGCCTATATGAACACTGAAGCTTTCTTT. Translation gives CASLAYMNTEAFF. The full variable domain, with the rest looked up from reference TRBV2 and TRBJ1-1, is EPEVTQTPSHQVTQMGQEVILRCVPISNHLYFYWYRQILGQKVEFLVSFYNNEISEKSEIFDDQFSVERPDGSNFTLKIRSTKLEDSAMYFCASLAYMNTEAFFGQGTRLTVV.